One and the same sample provided the 16 T cell receptor beta chains below, sequenced in a study of vaccination effects on CD4 cells after COVID-19. Once cultured for 10 days, the cells underwent separation to obtain CD4+ T cells. Their antigens remain unidentified. TCRdb keeps only in-frame clones here, not all; method: immunoSEQ multiplex PCR. In the table there are 45,000 to 60,000 clones, roughly three quarters of which are singletons. Sequenced material: CD4+ T cells from PBMCs cultured without peptide, taken before COVID-19 vaccination. The origin of the receptors is a human donor who had a prior SARS-CoV-2 infection.

This chain joins TRBV18 and TRBJ1-2; D remains unclear. The CDR3 sequence is 11 residues long. V lost 3 bases, J lost 7 bases, and 6 bases lay in between. The germline gives CDR1 KGHSH, CDR2 LQKENI. The CDR3 loop reads CASSPARGYTF. In nucleotides, the CDR3 is TGTGCCAGCTCACCGGCGCGTGGCTACACCTTC. Variable domain in full (rest from reference TRBV18 and TRBJ1-2): NAGVMQNPRHLVRRRGQEARLRCSPMKGHSHVYWYRQLPEEGLKFMVYLQKENIIDESGMPKERFSAEFPKEGPSILRIQQVVRGDSAAYFCASSPARGYTFGSGTRLTVV.

For this clone: This CDR3 is also generated by other DNA sequences in the sample. This chain connects TRBV5-1 to TRBJ2-5, with D unclear. This CDR3 region has 12 residues. V shed 0 bases and J shed 4 bases, with 4 bases lying between them. Germline V gives CDR1 SGHRS, CDR2 YFSETQ. CDR3 loop: CASSLEGETQYF. CDR3 sequence (DNA): TGCGCCAGCAGCTTGGAGGGAGAGACCCAGTACTTC.

The chain has TRBV5-4 and TRBJ2-5; D is uncertain. V was pared by 4 bases and J by 1 base, with 8 bases between. CDR1 SGHNT and CDR2 YYREEE come from the germline V gene (reference sequence). The CDR3 length is 13 residues. The CDR3 loop is CASSPVSQETQYF. DNA of the CDR3: TGTGCCAGCAGCCCAGTCAGCCAAGAGACCCAGTACTTC.

As DNA, the CDR3 is TGTGCCAGCAGCTTGGGTCGCGGGAGTTACGAGCAGTACTTC. Amino acids: CASSLGRGSYEQYF. The chain combines TRBV5-4 with TRBJ2-7, with TRBD2 matching over 7 bases. CDR3 size: 14 residues. Trimming removed 0 bases from V and 4 bases from J; junction bases left unmatched: 4. Per the germline V gene, CDR1 is SGHNT and CDR2 is YYREEE (reference sequence). Full variable domain (outside the CDR3, taken from reference TRBV5-4 and TRBJ2-7): ETGVTQSPTHLIKTRGQQVTLRCSSQSGHNTVSWYQQALGQGPQFIFQYYREEENGRGNFPPRFSGLQFPNYSSELNVNALELDDSALYLCASSLGRGSYEQYFGPGTRLTVT.

The V and J genes are TRBV4-1 and TRBJ2-7, with TRBD1 identical over 9 bases. The CDR3 runs to 17 residues. The V gene's germline CDR1 is MGHRA and CDR2 YSYEKL. Unmatched junction bases numbered 14, after V lost 4 bases and J lost 4 bases. The CDR3 protein is CASSPSPRQGESYEQYF. CDR3 sequence (DNA): TGCGCCAGCAGCCCCTCGCCTCGACAGGGGGAATCTTACGAGCAGTACTTC.

The CDR3 DNA reads as TGTGCCAGCAGTTTGCACCTCTATGGCTACACCTTC. It specifies CASSLHLYGYTF. V and J are TRBV12-3 or TRBV12-4 and TRBJ1-2; D unclear. Deletions cut 3 bases from V and 4 bases from J, with 6 bases between. This CDR3 comprises 12 residues.

The chain joins TRBV30 to TRBJ1-1; 8 nucleotides match TRBD1. Germline V gives CDR1 GTSNPN, CDR2 SVGIG (reference sequence). V was clipped by 3 bases and J by 0 bases; unmatched bases: 3. The CDR3 is 14 residues long. CDR3 DNA sequence: TGTGCCTGGAGCCCAGGGGGCCTGAACACTGAAGCTTTCTTT. It yields the protein CAWSPGGLNTEAFF.

This clone was seen only a few times. The V call is TRBV5-6, the J call TRBJ1-5; D is unclear. The germline gives CDR1 SGHDT, CDR2 YYEEEE. Trimming stripped 3 bases from V and 0 bases from J, with 7 bases between. The CDR3 is 14 amino acids. The CDR3 protein is CASSSGYSNQPQHF. CDR3 bases: TGTGCCAGCAGCTCTGGTTATAGCAATCAGCCCCAGCATTTT.

The rearrangement uses TRBV7-9 and TRBJ1-2, with D perhaps matching TRBD1 (6 bases). V gave up 5 bases and J gave up 4 bases, with 14 bases separating them. CDR1 and CDR2 (germline): SEHNR, FQNEAQ (reference sequence). CDR3 length equals 14 residues. CDR3 sequence (DNA): TGTGCCAGCAGCCGCATAGGGGGTGGCTATGGCTACACCTTC. Its protein is CASSRIGGGYGYTF.

This clone was detected only a few times. The chain is built from TRBV6-2 or TRBV6-3 and TRBJ2-1; D not resolved. The length of the CDR3 is 14 residues. Trimming took off 0 bases at V and 5 bases at J, with 8 bases between the two ends. CDR1 is MNHEY, CDR2 SVGEGT, per germline. CDR3 loop: CASSYSVENNEQFF. The CDR3 coding sequence is TGTGCCAGCAGTTACTCTGTCGAGAACAATGAGCAGTTCTTC.

The chain uses TRBV5-1 and TRBJ2-1; 11 bases agree with TRBD2. Germline V gene sequence: CDR1 SGHRS, CDR2 YFSETQ. V trimming: 2 bases; J trimming: 4 bases; junction bases outside the gene matches: 5. The CDR3 consists of 16 residues. The CDR3 region has the DNA TGCGCCAGCAGCTTCCTAGCGGGGGGCACTTACAATGAGCAGTTCTTC. Translating gives CASSFLAGGTYNEQFF.

This clone was recorded once. V usage is TRBV18 and J usage is TRBJ2-5, with D perhaps TRBD1 or TRBD2 (5 bases each). CDR1 is KGHSH and CDR2 is LQKENI in the germline V gene. This CDR3 comprises 14 residues. Trimming pared 1 base from V and 0 bases from J, leaving 6 bases between. The CDR3, as DNA: TGTGCCAGCTCACCACGGGGGTACCAAGAGACCCAGTACTTC. Amino acids: CASSPRGYQETQYF.

This clone was observed a single time. This chain uses TRBV2 with TRBJ2-2; D uncertain. This CDR3 is 11 amino acids long. From germline, CDR1 is SNHLY and CDR2 FYNNEI. V lost 5 bases and J lost 6, with 4 bases in between. CDR3 residues: CASSFAGELFF. In DNA, the CDR3 is TGTGCCAGCAGTTTCGCCGGGGAGCTGTTTTTT.

The V gene is TRBV14, the J gene TRBJ2-7, with D perhaps TRBD1 or TRBD2 (5 bases each). V shed 3 bases and J shed 5 bases, with 23 bases lying between them. This CDR3 contains 17 residues. Germline assignment: CDR1 SGHDN and CDR2 FVKESK. CDR3 sequence (DNA): TGTGCCAGCAGCCACGAGCGGCAGGGCCATGAGTCCCACGAGCAGTACTTC. Protein: CASSHERQGHESHEQYF. The entire variable domain, with the rest obtained from reference TRBV14 and TRBJ2-7, is as follows: EAGVTQFPSHSVIEKGQTVTLRCDPISGHDNLYWYRRVMGKEIKFLLHFVKESKQDESGMPNNRFLAERTGGTYSTLKVQPAELEDSGVYFCASSHERQGHESHEQYFGPGTRLTVT.

Ten or more counts support this clone. The V gene is TRBV19, the J gene TRBJ1-5; D may be TRBD1 (6 bases). Germline CDR1 LNHDA, CDR2 SQIVND (reference sequence). V was shortened by 7 bases and J by 5 bases, with 18 bases between the two germline ends. The CDR3 is 15 residues long. CDR3 sequence reads: CASIPEGVGDQPQHF. In DNA, the CDR3 is TGTGCCAGTATCCCCGAGGGGGTTGGGGATCAGCCCCAGCATTTT.

The chain joins TRBV11-3 to TRBJ1-2, with a weak D call TRBD1 (6 bases). The CDR3 spans 13 residues. With 6 bases removed from V and 4 bases from J, the gap between germline ends came to 12 bases. The germline V gene encodes CDR1 SGHNT and CDR2 YENEEA. The CDR3 nucleotides are TGTGCCAGCAGGCCGGGGGCAGGCTATGGCTACACCTTC. It translates to CASRPGAGYGYTF.